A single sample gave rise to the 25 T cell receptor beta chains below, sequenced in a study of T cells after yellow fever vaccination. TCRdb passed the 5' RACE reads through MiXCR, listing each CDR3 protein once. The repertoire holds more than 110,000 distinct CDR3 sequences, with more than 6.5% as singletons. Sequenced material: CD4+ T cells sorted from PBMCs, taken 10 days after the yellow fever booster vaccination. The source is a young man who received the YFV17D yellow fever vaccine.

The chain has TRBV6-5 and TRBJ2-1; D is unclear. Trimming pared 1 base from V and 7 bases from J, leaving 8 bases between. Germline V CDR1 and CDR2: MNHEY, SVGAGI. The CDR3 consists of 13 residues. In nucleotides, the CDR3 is TGTGCCAGCAGTTACTTATGGGAAAATGAGCAGTTCTTC. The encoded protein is CASSYLWENEQFF.

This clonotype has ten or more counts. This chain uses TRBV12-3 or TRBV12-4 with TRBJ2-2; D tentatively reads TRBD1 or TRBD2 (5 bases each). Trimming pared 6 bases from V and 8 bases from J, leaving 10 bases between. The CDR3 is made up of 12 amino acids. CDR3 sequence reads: CASRGTWGELFF. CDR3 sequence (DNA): TGTGCCAGCAGGGGGACGTGGGGGGAGCTGTTTTTT.

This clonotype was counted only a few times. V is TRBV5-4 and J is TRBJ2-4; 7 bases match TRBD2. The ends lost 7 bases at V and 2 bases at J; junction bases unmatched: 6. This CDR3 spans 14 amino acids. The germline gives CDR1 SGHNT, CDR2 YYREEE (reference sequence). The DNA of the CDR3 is TGTGCCAGCGGTCCCGGGGGGACCAAAAACATTCAGTACTTC. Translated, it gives CASGPGGTKNIQYF.

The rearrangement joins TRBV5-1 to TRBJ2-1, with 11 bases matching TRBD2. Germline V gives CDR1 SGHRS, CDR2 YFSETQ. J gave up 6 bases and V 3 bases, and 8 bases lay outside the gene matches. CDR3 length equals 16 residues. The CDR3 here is CASSSQTSGVINEQFF. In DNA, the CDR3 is TGCGCCAGCAGCTCCCAGACTAGCGGGGTTATCAATGAGCAGTTCTTC.

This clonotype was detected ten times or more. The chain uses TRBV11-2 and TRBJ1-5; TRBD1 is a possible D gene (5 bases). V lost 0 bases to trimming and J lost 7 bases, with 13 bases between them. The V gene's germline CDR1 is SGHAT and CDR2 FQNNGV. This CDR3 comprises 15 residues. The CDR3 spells CASSLDYGGKQPQHF. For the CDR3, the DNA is TGTGCCAGCAGCTTAGATTATGGGGGGAAACAGCCCCAGCATTTT.

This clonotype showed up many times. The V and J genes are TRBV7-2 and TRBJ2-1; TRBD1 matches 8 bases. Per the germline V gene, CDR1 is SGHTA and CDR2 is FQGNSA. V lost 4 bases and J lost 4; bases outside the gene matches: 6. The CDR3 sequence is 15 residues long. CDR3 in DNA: TGTGCCAGCAGCTCTGACAGGGGCGGATACAATGAGCAGTTCTTC. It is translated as CASSSDRGGYNEQFF.

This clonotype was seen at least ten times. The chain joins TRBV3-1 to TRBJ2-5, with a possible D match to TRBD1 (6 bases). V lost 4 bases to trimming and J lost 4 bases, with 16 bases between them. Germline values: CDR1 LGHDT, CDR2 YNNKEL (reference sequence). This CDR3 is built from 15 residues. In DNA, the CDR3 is TGTGCCAGCAGCCTGGGAGAGACAGGCGGAGAGACCCAGTACTTC. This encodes CASSLGETGGETQYF.

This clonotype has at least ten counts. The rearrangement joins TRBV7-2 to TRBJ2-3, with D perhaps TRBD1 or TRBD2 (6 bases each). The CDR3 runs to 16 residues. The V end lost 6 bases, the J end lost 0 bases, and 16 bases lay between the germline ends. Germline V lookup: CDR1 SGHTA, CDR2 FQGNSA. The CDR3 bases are TGTGCCAGCAGTAGGCGCAGGGGACTTAGCACAGATACGCAGTATTTT. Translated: CASSRRRGLSTDTQYF.

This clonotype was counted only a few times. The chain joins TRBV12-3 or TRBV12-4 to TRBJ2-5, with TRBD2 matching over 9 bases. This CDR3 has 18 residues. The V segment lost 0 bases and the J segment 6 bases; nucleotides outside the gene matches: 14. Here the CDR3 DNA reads TGTGCCAGCAGTTTAGCGCGGATGGGACTAGCCGGAGGACAGACCCAGTACTTC. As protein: CASSLARMGLAGGQTQYF.

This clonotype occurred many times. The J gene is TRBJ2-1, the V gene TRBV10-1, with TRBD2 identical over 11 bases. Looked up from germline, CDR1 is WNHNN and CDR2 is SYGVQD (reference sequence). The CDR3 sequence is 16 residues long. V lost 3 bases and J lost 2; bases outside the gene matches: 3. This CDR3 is CASSERTSGPYNEQFF. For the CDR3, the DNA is TGCGCCAGCAGTGAAAGGACTAGCGGGCCCTACAATGAGCAGTTCTTC.

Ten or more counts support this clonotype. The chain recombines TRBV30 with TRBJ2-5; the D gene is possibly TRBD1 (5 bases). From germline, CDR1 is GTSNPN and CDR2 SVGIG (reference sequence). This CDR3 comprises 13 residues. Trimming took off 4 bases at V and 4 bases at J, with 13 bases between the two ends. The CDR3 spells CAWTRRRGETQYF. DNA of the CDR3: TGTGCCTGGACCCGACGAAGGGGAGAGACCCAGTACTTC. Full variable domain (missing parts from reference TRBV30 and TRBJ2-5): SQTIHQWPATLVQPVGSPLSLECTVEGTSNPNLYWYRQAAGRGLQLLFYSVGIGQISSEVPQNLSASRPQDRQFILSSKKLLLSDSGFYLCAWTRRRGETQYFGPGTRLLVL.

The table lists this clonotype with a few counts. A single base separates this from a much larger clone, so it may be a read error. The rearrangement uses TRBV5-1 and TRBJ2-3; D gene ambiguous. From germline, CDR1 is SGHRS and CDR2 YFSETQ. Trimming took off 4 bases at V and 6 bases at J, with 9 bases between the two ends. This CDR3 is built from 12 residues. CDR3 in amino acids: CASSPQFDTQYF. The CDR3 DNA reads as TGCGCCAGCAGCCCCCAGTTCGATACGCAGTATTTT. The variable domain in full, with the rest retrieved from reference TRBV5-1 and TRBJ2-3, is KAGVTQTPRYLIKTRGQQVTLSCSPISGHRSVSWYQQTPGQGLQFLFEYFSETQRNKGNFPGRFSGRQFSNSRSEMNVSTLELGDSALYLCASSPQFDTQYFGPGTRLTVL.

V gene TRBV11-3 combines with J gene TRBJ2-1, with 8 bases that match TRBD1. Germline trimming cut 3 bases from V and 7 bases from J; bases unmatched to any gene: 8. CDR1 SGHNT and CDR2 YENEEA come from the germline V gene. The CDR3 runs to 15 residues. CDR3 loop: CASSLGGQGWNEQFF. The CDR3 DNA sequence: TGTGCCAGCAGCTTGGGAGGACAGGGTTGGAATGAGCAGTTCTTC.

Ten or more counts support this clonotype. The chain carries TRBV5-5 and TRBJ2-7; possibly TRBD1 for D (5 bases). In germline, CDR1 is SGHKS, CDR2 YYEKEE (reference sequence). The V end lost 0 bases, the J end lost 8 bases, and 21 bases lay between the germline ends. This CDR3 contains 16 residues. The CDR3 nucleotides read TGTGCCAGCAGCTTGGCGGACAATGTTCGACCCCCCCAGCAGTACTTC. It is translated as CASSLADNVRPPQQYF.

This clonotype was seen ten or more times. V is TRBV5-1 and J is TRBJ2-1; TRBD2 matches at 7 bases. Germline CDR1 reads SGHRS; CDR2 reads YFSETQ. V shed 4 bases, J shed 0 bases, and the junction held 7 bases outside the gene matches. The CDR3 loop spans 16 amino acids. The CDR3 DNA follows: TGCGCCAGCAGCCGGGAGGTCGGGAGCTCCTACAATGAGCAGTTCTTC. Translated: CASSREVGSSYNEQFF.

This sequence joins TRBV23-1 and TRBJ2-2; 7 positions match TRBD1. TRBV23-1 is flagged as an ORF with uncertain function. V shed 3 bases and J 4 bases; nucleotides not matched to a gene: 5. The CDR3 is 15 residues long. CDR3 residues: CASSQGTASTGELFF. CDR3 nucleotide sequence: TGCGCCAGCAGTCAGGGGACAGCCAGCACCGGGGAGCTGTTTTTT.

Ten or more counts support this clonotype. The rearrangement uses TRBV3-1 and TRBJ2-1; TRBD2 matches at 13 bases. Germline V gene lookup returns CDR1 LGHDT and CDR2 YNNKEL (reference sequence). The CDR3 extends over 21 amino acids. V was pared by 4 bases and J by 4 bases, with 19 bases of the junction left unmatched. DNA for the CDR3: TGTGCCAGCAGCCCAACCCCCGGGACTAGCGGGATCCGGGTATTGTACAATGAGCAGTTCTTC. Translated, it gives CASSPTPGTSGIRVLYNEQFF.

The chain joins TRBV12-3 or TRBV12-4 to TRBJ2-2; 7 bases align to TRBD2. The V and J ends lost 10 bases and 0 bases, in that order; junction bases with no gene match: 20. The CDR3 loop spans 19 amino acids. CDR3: CAICPPRSGISSNTGELFF. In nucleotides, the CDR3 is TGTGCCATCTGCCCTCCCAGGAGCGGGATCTCCTCGAACACCGGGGAGCTGTTTTTT.

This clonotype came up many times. The CDR3 loop reads CASSPSVGEQYF. For the CDR3, the DNA is TGTGCCAGCAGTCCTTCTGTAGGCGAGCAGTACTTC. The gene calls are TRBV6-5 and TRBJ2-7; D unclear. Germline V gives CDR1 MNHEY, CDR2 SVGAGI. The CDR3 covers 12 residues. With 5 bases removed from V and 6 bases from J, the gap between germline ends came to 11 bases.

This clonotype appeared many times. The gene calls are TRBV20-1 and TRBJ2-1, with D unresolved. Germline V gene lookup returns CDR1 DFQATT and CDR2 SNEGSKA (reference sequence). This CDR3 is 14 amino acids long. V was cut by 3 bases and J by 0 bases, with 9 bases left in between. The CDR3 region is CSASIGHSYNEQFF. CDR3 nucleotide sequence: TGCAGTGCTAGTATAGGCCACTCCTACAATGAGCAGTTCTTC.

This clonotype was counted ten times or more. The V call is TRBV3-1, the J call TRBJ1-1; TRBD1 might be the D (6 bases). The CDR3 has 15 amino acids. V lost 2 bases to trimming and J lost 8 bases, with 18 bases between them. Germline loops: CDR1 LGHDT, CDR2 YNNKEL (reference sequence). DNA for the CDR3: TGTGCCAGCAGCCAAAGGCTTCTTCGGGACAACGAAGCTTTCTTT. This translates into CASSQRLLRDNEAFF.

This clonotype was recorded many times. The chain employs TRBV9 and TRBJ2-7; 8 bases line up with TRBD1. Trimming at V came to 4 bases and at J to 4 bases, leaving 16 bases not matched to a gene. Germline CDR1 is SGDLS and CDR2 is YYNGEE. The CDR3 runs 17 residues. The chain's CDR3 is CASSRGGQGFSGYEQYF. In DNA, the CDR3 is TGTGCCAGCAGCCGCGGTGGACAGGGTTTTTCGGGGTACGAGCAGTACTTC.

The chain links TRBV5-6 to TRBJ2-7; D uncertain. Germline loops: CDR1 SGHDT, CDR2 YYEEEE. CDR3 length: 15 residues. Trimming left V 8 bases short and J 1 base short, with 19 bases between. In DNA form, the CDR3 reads TGTGCCAGGAGCCCCGGCCCGGGTCGATCCTACGAGCAGTACTTC. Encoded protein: CARSPGPGRSYEQYF.

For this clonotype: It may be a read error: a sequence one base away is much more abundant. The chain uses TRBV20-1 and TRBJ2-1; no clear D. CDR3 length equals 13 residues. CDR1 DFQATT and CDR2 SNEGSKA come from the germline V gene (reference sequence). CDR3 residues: CSASNRAYNVQFF. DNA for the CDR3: TGCAGTGCCTCTAACCGGGCCTACAATGTGCAGTTCTTC.

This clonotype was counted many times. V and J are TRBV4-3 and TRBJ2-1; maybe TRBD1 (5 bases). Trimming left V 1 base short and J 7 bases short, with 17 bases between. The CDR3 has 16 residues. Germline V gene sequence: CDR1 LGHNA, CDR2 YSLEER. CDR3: CASSQVAQGVGNEQFF. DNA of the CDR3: TGCGCCAGCAGCCAAGTGGCGCAGGGCGTGGGGAATGAGCAGTTCTTC.